The 5 T cell receptor beta chains given below trace back to one sample, sequenced in a study of blood T cell repertoires in COVID-19. Measured with immunoSEQ multiplex PCR; TCRdb has only the in-frame clones, and not every one. Here the sample spans under 300,000 clones, 65% to 90% being singletons. The sample was peripheral blood. The receptors here all came from a human donor in a cohort sampled during active COVID-19.

J is TRBJ2-1 and V is TRBV18; 15 bases map to TRBD2. V was clipped by 0 bases and J by 8 bases; unmatched bases: 2. CDR3 length equals 16 residues. Per the germline V gene, CDR1 is KGHSH and CDR2 is LQKENI. The CDR3 DNA is TGTGCCAGCTCACCACCTGGGACTAGCGGGAGGTATGAGCAGTTCTTC. Residues: CASSPPGTSGRYEQFF.

The rearrangement links TRBV5-1 to TRBJ1-5; possibly TRBD1 for D (6 bases). V was trimmed by 5 bases and J by 4 bases, leaving 13 bases between them. CDR3 length: 14 amino acids. From germline, CDR1 is SGHRS and CDR2 YFSETQ. Here the CDR3 reads CASSPGTFNQPQHF. For the CDR3, the DNA is TGCGCCAGCAGTCCCGGGACATTTAATCAGCCCCAGCATTTT.

The chain employs TRBV14 and TRBJ1-1; D is possibly TRBD1 (6 bases). Trimming pared 0 bases from V and 10 bases from J, leaving 6 bases between. In germline, CDR1 is SGHDN, CDR2 FVKESK. This CDR3 has 11 amino acids. DNA of the CDR3: TGTGCCAGCAGCCAAGAACAGGGAGCTTTCTTT. Its translation: CASSQEQGAFF. The complete variable domain, with remaining parts taken from reference TRBV14 and TRBJ1-1, reads EAGVTQFPSHSVIEKGQTVTLRCDPISGHDNLYWYRRVMGKEIKFLLHFVKESKQDESGMPNNRFLAERTGGTYSTLKVQPAELEDSGVYFCASSQEQGAFFGQGTRLTVV.

This chain joins TRBV7-2 and TRBJ2-7; no definite D call. With 1 base removed from V and 6 bases from J, the gap between germline ends came to 7 bases. Germline CDR1 is SGHTA and CDR2 is FQGNSA. The CDR3 loop spans 12 amino acids. CDR3 nucleotides: TGTGCCAGCAGCTTAGAGATCGGCGAGCAGTACTTC. Its protein product is CASSLEIGEQYF.

CDR3 in DNA: TGTGCCAGTAGGCCTCTCGACAGGGGCTCCTACAATGAGCAGTTCTTC. Amino acid sequence: CASRPLDRGSYNEQFF. The chain joins TRBV19 to TRBJ2-1, with 8 bases that match TRBD1. The trim removed 6 bases at V and 0 bases at J, leaving 7 bases unmatched. Germline assignment: CDR1 LNHDA and CDR2 SQIVND (reference sequence). The CDR3 sequence is 16 residues long.